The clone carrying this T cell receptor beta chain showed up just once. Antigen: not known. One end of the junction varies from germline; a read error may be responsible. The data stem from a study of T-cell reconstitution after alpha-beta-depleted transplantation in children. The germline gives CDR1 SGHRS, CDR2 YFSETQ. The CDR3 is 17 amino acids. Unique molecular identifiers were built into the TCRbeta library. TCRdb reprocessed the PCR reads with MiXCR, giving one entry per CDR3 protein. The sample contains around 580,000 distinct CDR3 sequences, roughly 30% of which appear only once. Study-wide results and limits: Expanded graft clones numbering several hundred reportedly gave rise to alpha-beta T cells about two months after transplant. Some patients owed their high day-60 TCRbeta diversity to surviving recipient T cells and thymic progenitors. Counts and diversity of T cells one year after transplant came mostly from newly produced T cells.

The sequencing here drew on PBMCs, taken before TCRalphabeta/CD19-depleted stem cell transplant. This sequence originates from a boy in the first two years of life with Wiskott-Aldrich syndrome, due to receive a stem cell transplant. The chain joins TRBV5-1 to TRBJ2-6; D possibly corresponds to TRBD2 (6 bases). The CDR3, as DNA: TGCGCCAGCAGTTTACGATTCGGGGGACCTGGGGCCAACCTCCTGACTTTC. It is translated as CASSLRFGGPGANLLTF. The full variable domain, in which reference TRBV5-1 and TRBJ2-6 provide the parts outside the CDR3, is KAGVTQTPRYLIKTRGQQVTLSCSPISGHRSVSWYQQTPGQGLQFLFEYFSETQRNKGNFPGRFSGRQFSNSRSEMNVSTLELGDSALYLCASSLRFGGPGANLLTFGAGSRLTVL.